This entry lists 20 T cell receptor beta chains sequenced from one sample in a study of OX40 agonist ivuxolimab in advanced cancers. Data came from immunoSEQ multiplex PCR; TCRdb stores just in-frame clones and leaves some out. This sample has approximately 76,000 clones, with 75% to 90% found just once. The specimen comprised CD4+ or CD8+ T cells sorted from blood, sampled in a trial of the OX40 agonist ivuxolimab. The receptors originated from an adult with an advanced solid tumor such as melanoma, head and neck, liver or kidney cancer.

The rearrangement uses TRBV9 and TRBJ2-3; weak D call: TRBD2 (7 bases). There are 16 residues in the CDR3. Germline assignment: CDR1 SGDLS and CDR2 YYNGEE. V lost 2 bases and J lost 5, with 18 bases in between. CDR3 region: CASSVTPSGQLDTQYF. CDR3 nucleotide sequence: TGTGCCAGCAGCGTGACCCCTAGCGGACAGCTAGATACGCAGTATTTT.

This chain links TRBV30 with TRBJ1-6; no reliable D call. V dropped 2 bases and J dropped 4 bases, with 12 bases sitting between them. This CDR3 has 15 residues. The V gene's germline CDR1 is GTSNPN and CDR2 SVGIG (reference sequence). The CDR3 coding sequence is TGTGCCTGGAGTTGGGCTGCGGGTTATAATTCACCCCTCCACTTT. Translating gives CAWSWAAGYNSPLHF.

The CDR3 spells CASSQDRGLGYTGELFF. CDR3 coding DNA: TGTGCCAGCAGCCAAGATCGAGGGCTGGGATACACCGGGGAGCTGTTTTTT. The V gene is TRBV14, the J gene TRBJ2-2; TRBD2 might be the D (5 bases). This CDR3 comprises 17 residues. Trimming removed 0 bases at V and 3 bases at J, with 14 bases between. CDR1 is SGHDN, CDR2 FVKESK, per germline.

The chain combines TRBV11-2 with TRBJ2-7, with TRBD1 identical over 8 bases. The CDR3 is made up of 14 amino acids. The V segment lost 4 bases and the J segment 4 bases; nucleotides outside the gene matches: 6. Looked up from germline, CDR1 is SGHAT and CDR2 is FQNNGV. CDR3 amino acids: CASSSHRGAYEQYF. DNA for the CDR3: TGTGCCAGCAGCTCCCACAGGGGGGCGTACGAGCAGTACTTC.

The CDR3 bases are TGCGCCAGCAGTGAGTCACTAGCGGGAGGTTTCTTCGAGCAGTACTTC. This encodes CASSESLAGGFFEQYF. This chain links TRBV10-2 with TRBJ2-7, with 12 bases aligning to TRBD2. V shed 0 bases and J 6 bases; nucleotides not matched to a gene: 6. CDR3 size: 16 residues. CDR1 is WSHSY and CDR2 is SAAADI in the germline V gene.

The chain joins TRBV27 to TRBJ2-1, with 9 bases that match TRBD2. CDR1 is MNHEY and CDR2 is SMNVEV in the germline V gene (reference sequence). With 9 bases clipped from V and 6 bases from J, the junction kept 9 bases outside the gene matches. The CDR3 loop spans 14 amino acids. The CDR3 DNA follows: TGTGCCAGTATGACGGGACTAGCATTCAATGAGCAGTTCTTC. It is translated as CASMTGLAFNEQFF.

V gene TRBV2 combines with J gene TRBJ2-3; D gene ambiguous. The CDR3 consists of 12 residues. Trimming took off 1 base at V and 2 bases at J, with 1 base between the two ends. Germline CDR1 reads SNHLY; CDR2 reads FYNNEI. The CDR3 DNA reads as TGTGCCAGCAGTGAAGTCACAGATACGCAGTATTTT. Protein product: CASSEVTDTQYF.

The chain combines TRBV7-2 with TRBJ1-5; 7 bases agree with TRBD1. Looked up from germline, CDR1 is SGHTA and CDR2 is FQGNSA. The junction had 2 bases not matched to a gene; V was cut back by 5 bases and J by 4 bases. The CDR3 is made up of 13 amino acids. CDR3 sequence (DNA): TGTGCCAGCAGCGGACAGGCAAATCAGCCCCAGCATTTT. This encodes CASSGQANQPQHF.

V is TRBV9 and J is TRBJ2-2, with 7 bases fitting TRBD2. With V trimmed by 0 bases and J by 3 bases, 5 bases remained unmatched. The CDR3 covers 16 residues. Germline CDR1 SGDLS, CDR2 YYNGEE. Here the CDR3 DNA reads TGTGCCAGCAGCGTAGCGGGGGGTGGTCACACCGGGGAGCTGTTTTTT. Its translation: CASSVAGGGHTGELFF.

The rearrangement joins TRBV29-1 to TRBJ2-5; D remains ambiguous. This CDR3 spans 12 amino acids. Germline CDR1 SQVTM, CDR2 ANQGSEA. The V gene lost 4 bases and the J gene lost 5 bases, with 11 bases spanning the gap. CDR3 bases: TGCAGCGTTGTGATAGCTGGGGAGACCCAGTACTTC. Translation gives CSVVIAGETQYF.

The V and J genes are TRBV5-1 and TRBJ2-5; TRBD2 aligns across 10 bases. Germline V gene sequence: CDR1 SGHRS, CDR2 YFSETQ. This CDR3 has 16 amino acids. The trim removed 0 bases at V and 1 base at J, leaving 3 bases unmatched. The CDR3 here is CASSLGSSGGQETQYF. The CDR3 bases are TGCGCCAGCAGCTTGGGATCTAGCGGGGGCCAAGAGACCCAGTACTTC.

This clone came up a few times. V usage is TRBV7-8 and J usage is TRBJ1-1, with unresolved D. Per the germline V gene, CDR1 is SGHVS and CDR2 is FQNEAQ. The CDR3 runs to 13 residues. The V end lost 1 base, the J end lost 1 base, and 4 bases lay between the germline ends. The CDR3 DNA follows: TGTGCCAGCAGCTTAGGGAAGAACACTGAAGCTTTCTTT. Its translation: CASSLGKNTEAFF.

The V and J genes are TRBV2 and TRBJ1-3; 12 bases align to TRBD1. The germline V gene encodes CDR1 SNHLY and CDR2 FYNNEI. Unmatched junction bases numbered 8, after V lost 8 bases and J lost 0 bases. This CDR3 is built from 17 residues. In DNA, the CDR3 is TGTGCCAGCGCCGGGACAGGGGGCCCTGTCTCTGGAAACACCATATATTTT. This sequence encodes CASAGTGGPVSGNTIYF.

The V and J genes are TRBV16 and TRBJ1-5, with a weak D call TRBD1 (6 bases). With the DNA end fitting TRBJ2-3 better, the J assignment may be wrong. CDR1 and CDR2 (germline): KGHSY, FQNENV. There are 15 residues in the CDR3. The chain's CDR3 is CASSQYRVSNQPQYF. The CDR3 coding sequence is TGTGCCAGCAGCCAGTACAGGGTTAGCAATCAGCCCCAGTATTTT.

The chain recombines TRBV6-1 with TRBJ1-3; D is ambiguous. Germline assignment: CDR1 MNHNS and CDR2 SASEGT. Deletions cut 6 bases from V and 0 bases from J, with 9 bases between. The CDR3 has 14 residues. The CDR3, as DNA: TGTGCCAGCAGCCCAATACACTCTGGAAACACCATATATTTT. Its protein is CASSPIHSGNTIYF.

This rearrangement joins TRBV5-8 to TRBJ1-6; weak D call: TRBD1 (6 bases). The V end lost 3 bases, the J end lost 8 bases, and 15 bases lay between the germline ends. Germline CDR1 and CDR2: SGHTS and YDEGEE. CDR3 size: 15 residues. The CDR3 DNA follows: TGTGCCAGCAGCTCCCGGGGTCAGGGGTATTCACCCCTCCACTTT. Encoded protein: CASSSRGQGYSPLHF.

The J gene is TRBJ1-1, the V gene TRBV12-5; TRBD1 is a possible D gene (6 bases). This CDR3 spans 14 amino acids. CDR1 is LGHNT, CDR2 FRNRAP, per germline. Trimming left V 1 base short and J 1 base short, with 7 bases between. CDR3 sequence: CASGLGTANTEAFF. The CDR3 DNA reads TGTGCTAGTGGTTTGGGGACAGCGAACACTGAAGCTTTCTTT.

The chain has TRBV2 and TRBJ1-3, with D unresolved. This CDR3 spans 14 amino acids. Germline V gives CDR1 SNHLY, CDR2 FYNNEI. Trimming removed 2 bases at V and 4 bases at J, with 9 bases between. The CDR3 is CASSERAAGNTIYF. In DNA, the CDR3 is TGTGCCAGCAGTGAAAGGGCAGCCGGAAACACCATATATTTT.

This clone was detected once. The chain joins TRBV9 to TRBJ2-1; TRBD2 aligns across 14 bases. Germline values: CDR1 SGDLS, CDR2 YYNGEE. The CDR3 loop spans 17 amino acids. With V trimmed by 2 bases and J by 0 bases, 1 base remained unmatched. The CDR3 DNA reads TGTGCCAGCAGCGTTGGGACTAGCGGGAGCTCCTACAATGAGCAGTTCTTC. Translating gives CASSVGTSGSSYNEQFF.

This clone has more than one count but fewer than ten. The chain couples TRBV29-1 to TRBJ1-1; 7 bases fit TRBD1. Germline V gene data show CDR1 as SQVTM and CDR2 as ANQGSEA. The V and J ends lost 7 bases and 3 bases, in that order; junction bases with no gene match: 8. The CDR3 runs to 13 residues. In DNA form, the CDR3 reads TGCAGCGGAACACAGGGGTTGGACACTGAAGCTTTCTTT. This gives the protein CSGTQGLDTEAFF.